Given below is one T cell receptor beta chain in context. Antigen: not known. The data were obtained in a study of lymphopenia after photon versus proton radiotherapy. Study-wide points: Under photons, naive T cells and diversity fell while effector/memory populations rose. After lymphocyte nadir, photon-treated repertoires showed oligoclonal expansion, especially CD8+ Temra. Survival link was tested only in deceased patients; proton benefit remains a possibility.

Method: immunoSEQ multiplex PCR; TCRdb's copy keeps in-frame clones and lacks some. The sample comprises approximately 16,000 clones, 65% to 90% of which are singletons, and 11% rests with the top ten. The germline CDR1 and CDR2 sequences are SEHNR and FQNEAQ (reference sequence). Trimming removed 7 bases from V and 0 bases from J, with 16 bases in between. The length of the CDR3 is 15 residues. This receptor was identified in a man in his 70s with pancreatic cancer. The chain couples TRBV7-9 to TRBJ2-7; D may match TRBD1 or TRBD2 (5 bases each). The source material was peripheral blood, sampled from a patient treated with proton-based radiotherapy. The CDR3 DNA reads as TGTGCCAGCACCCCCGTGGGGGTTCCCTCCTACGAGCAGTACTTC. It translates to CASTPVGVPSYEQYF.